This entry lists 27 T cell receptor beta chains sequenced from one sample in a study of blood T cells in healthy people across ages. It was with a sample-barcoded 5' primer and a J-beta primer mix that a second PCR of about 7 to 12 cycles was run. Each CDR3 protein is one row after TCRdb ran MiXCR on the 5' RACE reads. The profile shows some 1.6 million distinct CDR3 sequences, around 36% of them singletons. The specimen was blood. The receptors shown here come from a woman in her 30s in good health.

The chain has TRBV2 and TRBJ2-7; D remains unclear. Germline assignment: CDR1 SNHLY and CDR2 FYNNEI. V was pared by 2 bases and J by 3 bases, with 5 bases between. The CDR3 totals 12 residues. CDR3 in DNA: TGTGCCAGCAGTGAATTGGACTACGAGCAGTACTTC. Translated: CASSELDYEQYF.

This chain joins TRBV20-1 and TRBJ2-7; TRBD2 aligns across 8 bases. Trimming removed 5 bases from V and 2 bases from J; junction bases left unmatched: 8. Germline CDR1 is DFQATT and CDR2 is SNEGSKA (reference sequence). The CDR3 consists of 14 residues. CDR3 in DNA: TGCAGTGCTCCTTTAGCGGGACCAGCCTACGAGCAGTACTTC. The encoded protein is CSAPLAGPAYEQYF.

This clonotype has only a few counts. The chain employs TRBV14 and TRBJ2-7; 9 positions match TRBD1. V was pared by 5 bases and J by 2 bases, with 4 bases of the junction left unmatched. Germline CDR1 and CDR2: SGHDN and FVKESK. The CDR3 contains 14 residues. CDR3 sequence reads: CASSNRQGAYEQYF. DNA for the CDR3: TGTGCCAGCAGCAATCGACAGGGGGCCTACGAGCAGTACTTC.

The CDR3 reads CASSYGLAGTTDTQYF. DNA of the CDR3: TGTGCCAGCAGCTATGGACTAGCGGGAACCACAGATACGCAGTATTTT. The gene calls are TRBV9 and TRBJ2-3, with 12 bases matching TRBD2. CDR1 SGDLS and CDR2 YYNGEE come from the germline V gene. With 4 bases clipped from V and 2 bases from J, the junction kept 5 bases outside the gene matches. The CDR3 is made up of 16 amino acids.

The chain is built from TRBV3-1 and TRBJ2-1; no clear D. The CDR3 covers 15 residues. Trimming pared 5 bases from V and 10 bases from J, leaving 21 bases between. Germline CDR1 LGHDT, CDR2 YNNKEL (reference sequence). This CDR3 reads CASSFLGNFEVEQFF. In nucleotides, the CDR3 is TGTGCCAGCAGCTTCCTGGGGAATTTTGAGGTGGAGCAGTTCTTC.

CDR3 sequence reads: CASSEYEGGQPQHF. In nucleotides, the CDR3 is TGTGCCAGCAGTGAATATGAGGGGGGACAGCCCCAGCATTTT. The chain combines TRBV25-1 with TRBJ1-5, with D tentatively TRBD1 (6 bases). The CDR3 is 14 residues long. With 0 bases removed from V and 7 bases from J, the gap between germline ends came to 10 bases. Germline V gives CDR1 MGHDK, CDR2 SYGVNS.

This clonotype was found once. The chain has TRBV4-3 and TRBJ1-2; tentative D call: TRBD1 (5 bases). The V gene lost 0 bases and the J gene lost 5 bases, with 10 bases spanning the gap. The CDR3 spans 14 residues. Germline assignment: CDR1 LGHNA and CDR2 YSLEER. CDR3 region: CASSQDVGVYGYTF. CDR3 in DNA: TGCGCCAGCAGCCAAGATGTGGGGGTTTATGGCTACACCTTC.

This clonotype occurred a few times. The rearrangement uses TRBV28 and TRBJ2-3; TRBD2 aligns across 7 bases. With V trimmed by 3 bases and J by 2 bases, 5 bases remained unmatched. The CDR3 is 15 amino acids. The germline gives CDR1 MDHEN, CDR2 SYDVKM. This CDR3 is CASSFREADTDTQYF. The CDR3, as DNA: TGTGCCAGCAGTTTCCGGGAGGCAGACACAGATACGCAGTATTTT. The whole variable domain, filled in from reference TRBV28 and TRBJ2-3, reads DVKVTQSSRYLVKRTGEKVFLECVQDMDHENMFWYRQDPGLGLRLIYFSYDVKMKEKGDIPEGYSVSREKKERFSLILESASTNQTSMYLCASSFREADTDTQYFGPGTRLTVL.

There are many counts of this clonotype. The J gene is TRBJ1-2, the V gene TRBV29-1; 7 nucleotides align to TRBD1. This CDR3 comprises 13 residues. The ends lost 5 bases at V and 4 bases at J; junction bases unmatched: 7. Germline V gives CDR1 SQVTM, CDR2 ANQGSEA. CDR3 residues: CSVSRDSGYGYTF. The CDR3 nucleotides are TGCAGCGTTTCCCGGGACAGCGGCTATGGCTACACCTTC.

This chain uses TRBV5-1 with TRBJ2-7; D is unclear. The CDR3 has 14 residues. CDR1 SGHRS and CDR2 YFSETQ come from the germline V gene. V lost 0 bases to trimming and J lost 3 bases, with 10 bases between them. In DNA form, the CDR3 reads TGCGCCAGCAGCTTGGACGGCAGTCGCTACGAGCAGTACTTC. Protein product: CASSLDGSRYEQYF.

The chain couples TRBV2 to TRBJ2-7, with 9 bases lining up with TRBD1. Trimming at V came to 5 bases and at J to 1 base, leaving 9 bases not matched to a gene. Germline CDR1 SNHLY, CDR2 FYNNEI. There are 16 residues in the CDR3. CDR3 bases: TGTGCCAGCAGTAAGGCCCAAGGGACAGGGTCCTACGAGCAGTACTTC. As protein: CASSKAQGTGSYEQYF.

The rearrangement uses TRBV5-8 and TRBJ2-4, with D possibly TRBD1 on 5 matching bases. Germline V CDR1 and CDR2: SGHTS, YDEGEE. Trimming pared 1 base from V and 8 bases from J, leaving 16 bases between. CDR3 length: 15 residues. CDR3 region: CASSLLGLLTDIQYF. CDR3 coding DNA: TGTGCCAGCAGCTTGCTGGGGCTATTAACGGACATTCAGTACTTC. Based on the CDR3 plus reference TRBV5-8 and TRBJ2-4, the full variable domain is EAGVTQSPTHLIKTRGQQATLRCSPISGHTSVYWYQQALGLGLQFLLWYDEGEERNRGNFPPRFSGRQFPNYSSELNVNALELEDSALYLCASSLLGLLTDIQYFGAGTRLSVL.

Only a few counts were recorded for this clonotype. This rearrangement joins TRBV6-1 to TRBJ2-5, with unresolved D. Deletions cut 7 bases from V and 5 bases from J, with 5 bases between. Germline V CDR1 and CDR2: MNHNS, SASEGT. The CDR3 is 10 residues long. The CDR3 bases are TGTGCCAGCAAACTTGAGACCCAGTACTTC. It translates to CASKLETQYF.

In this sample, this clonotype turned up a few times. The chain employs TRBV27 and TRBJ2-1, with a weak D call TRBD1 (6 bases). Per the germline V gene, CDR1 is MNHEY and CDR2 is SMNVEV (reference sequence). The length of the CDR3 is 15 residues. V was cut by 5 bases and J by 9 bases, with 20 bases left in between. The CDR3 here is CASSRDRDTLSEQFF. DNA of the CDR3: TGTGCCAGCAGTCGAGACCGGGACACGCTAAGTGAGCAGTTCTTC.

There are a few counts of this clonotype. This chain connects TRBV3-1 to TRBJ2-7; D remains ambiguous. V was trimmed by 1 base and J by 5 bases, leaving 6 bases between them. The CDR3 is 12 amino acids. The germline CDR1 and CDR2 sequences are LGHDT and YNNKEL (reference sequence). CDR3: CASSQGLDEQYF. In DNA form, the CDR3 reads TGTGCCAGCAGCCAAGGGTTGGACGAGCAGTACTTC.

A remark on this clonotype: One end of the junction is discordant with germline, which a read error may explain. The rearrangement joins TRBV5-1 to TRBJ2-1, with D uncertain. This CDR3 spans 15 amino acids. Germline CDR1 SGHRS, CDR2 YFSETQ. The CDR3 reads CASSEGSPHYNERFF. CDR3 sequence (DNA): TGCGCCAGCAGCGAAGGAAGTCCCCACTACAATGAGCGGTTCTTC. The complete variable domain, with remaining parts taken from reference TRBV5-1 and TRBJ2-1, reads KAGVTQTPRYLIKTRGQQVTLSCSPISGHRSVSWYQQTPGQGLQFLFEYFSETQRNKGNFPGRFSGRQFSNSRSEMNVSTLELGDSALYLCASSEGSPHYNERFFGPGTRLTVL.

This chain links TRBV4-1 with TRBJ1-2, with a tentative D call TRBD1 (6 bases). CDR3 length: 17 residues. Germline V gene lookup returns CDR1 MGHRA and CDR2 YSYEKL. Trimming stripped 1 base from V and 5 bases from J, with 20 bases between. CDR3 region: CASSQVGIGARGYGYTF. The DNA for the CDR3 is TGCGCCAGCAGCCAAGTGGGAATAGGGGCGAGGGGGTATGGCTACACCTTC.

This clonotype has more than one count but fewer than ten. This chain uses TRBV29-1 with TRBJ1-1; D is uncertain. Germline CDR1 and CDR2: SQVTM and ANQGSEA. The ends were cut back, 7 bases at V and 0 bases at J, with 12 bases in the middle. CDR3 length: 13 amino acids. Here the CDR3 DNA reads TGCAGCGCCCTAAATGGACTGAACACTGAAGCTTTCTTT. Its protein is CSALNGLNTEAFF.

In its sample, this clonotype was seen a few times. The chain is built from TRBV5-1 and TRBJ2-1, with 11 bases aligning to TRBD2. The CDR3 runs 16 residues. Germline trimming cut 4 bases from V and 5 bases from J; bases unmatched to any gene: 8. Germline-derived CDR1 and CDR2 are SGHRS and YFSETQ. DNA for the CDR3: TGCGCCAGCAGCGGATTAGCGGGAGGGCCCAACAATGAGCAGTTCTTC. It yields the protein CASSGLAGGPNNEQFF. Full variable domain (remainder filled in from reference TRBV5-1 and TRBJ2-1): KAGVTQTPRYLIKTRGQQVTLSCSPISGHRSVSWYQQTPGQGLQFLFEYFSETQRNKGNFPGRFSGRQFSNSRSEMNVSTLELGDSALYLCASSGLAGGPNNEQFFGPGTRLTVL.

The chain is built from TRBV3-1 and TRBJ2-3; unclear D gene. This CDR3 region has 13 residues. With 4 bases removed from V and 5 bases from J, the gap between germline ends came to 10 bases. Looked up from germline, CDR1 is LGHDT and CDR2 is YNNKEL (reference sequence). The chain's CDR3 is CASSRLWEDTQYF. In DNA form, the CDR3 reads TGTGCCAGCAGCCGCCTTTGGGAAGATACGCAGTATTTT.

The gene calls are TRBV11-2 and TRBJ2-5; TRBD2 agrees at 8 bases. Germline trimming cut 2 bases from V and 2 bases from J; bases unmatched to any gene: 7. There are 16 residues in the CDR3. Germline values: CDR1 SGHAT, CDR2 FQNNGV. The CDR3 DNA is TGTGCCAGCAGCTTAAGGTTGCGGGGGGATCAAGAGACCCAGTACTTC. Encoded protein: CASSLRLRGDQETQYF.

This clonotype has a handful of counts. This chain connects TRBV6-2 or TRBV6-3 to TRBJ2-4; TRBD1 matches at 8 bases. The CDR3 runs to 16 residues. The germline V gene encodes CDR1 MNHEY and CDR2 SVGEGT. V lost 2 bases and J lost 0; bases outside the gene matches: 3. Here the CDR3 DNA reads TGTGCCAGCAGTTACCAGGGGGCGGGAGCCAAAAACATTCAGTACTTC. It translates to CASSYQGAGAKNIQYF.

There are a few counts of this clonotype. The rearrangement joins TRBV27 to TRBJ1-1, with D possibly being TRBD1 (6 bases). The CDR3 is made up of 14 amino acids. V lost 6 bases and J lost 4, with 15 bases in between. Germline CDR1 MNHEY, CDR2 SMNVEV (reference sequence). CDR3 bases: TGTGCCAGCAGCAACCTCGGACAGTTCACTGAAGCTTTCTTT. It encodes CASSNLGQFTEAFF.

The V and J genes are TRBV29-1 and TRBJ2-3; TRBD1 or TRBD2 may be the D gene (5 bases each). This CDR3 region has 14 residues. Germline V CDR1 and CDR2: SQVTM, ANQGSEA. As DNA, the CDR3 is TGCACCTACTCGTGGGGACCTAGCACAGATACGCAGTATTTT. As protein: CTYSWGPSTDTQYF.

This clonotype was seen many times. The CDR3 nucleotides read TGTGCCAGCAGTGAGGGACTAGCGGGAGGACAAAATGAGCAGTTCTTC. Protein sequence: CASSEGLAGGQNEQFF. V is TRBV28 and J is TRBJ2-1; 15 bases fit TRBD2. The J segment lost 7 bases and the V segment lost 5 bases, leaving 6 bases of the junction unmatched. The CDR3 totals 16 residues. Germline assignment: CDR1 MDHEN and CDR2 SYDVKM.

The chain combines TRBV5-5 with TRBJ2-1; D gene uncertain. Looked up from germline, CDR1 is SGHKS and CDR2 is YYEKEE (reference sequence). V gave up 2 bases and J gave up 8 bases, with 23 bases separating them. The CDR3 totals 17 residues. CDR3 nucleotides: TGTGCCAGCAGCTTTACGACTGACGTCCGATCGGTCGATGAGCAGTTCTTC. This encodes CASSFTTDVRSVDEQFF.

This CDR3 reads CSAWGSGGAEETQYF. DNA of the CDR3: TGCAGTGCCTGGGGGAGCGGGGGGGCCGAAGAGACCCAGTACTTC. The rearrangement uses TRBV20-1 and TRBJ2-5, with TRBD2 matching over 10 bases. V shed 6 bases, J shed 3 bases, and the junction held 10 bases outside the gene matches. The CDR3 runs to 15 residues. CDR1 is DFQATT, CDR2 SNEGSKA, per germline (reference sequence).